Following are 11 T cell receptor beta chains from one sample sequenced in a study of T cell responses to AZD1222 COVID-19 vaccine. Method: immunoSEQ multiplex PCR; TCRdb's copy keeps in-frame clones and lacks some. The sample has around 120,000 clones, about 92% seen once. Sequences were derived from peripheral blood, sampled on day 0 of AZD1222 vaccination. The receptor source for this set is an adult in good health.

This clone was picked up one time. The CDR3 region has the DNA TGTGCCAGCAGCTTAATGCAGGGCCAGGTCCAGTACAATGAGCAGTTCTTC. Translated: CASSLMQGQVQYNEQFF. The gene calls are TRBV7-9 and TRBJ2-1; tentatively, D is TRBD1 (5 bases). The CDR3 extends over 17 amino acids. V was pared by 2 bases and J by 4 bases, with 18 bases between. Germline CDR1 SEHNR, CDR2 FQNEAQ (reference sequence).

J is TRBJ2-3 and V is TRBV5-1; no reliable D call. The V and J ends lost 4 bases and 3 bases respectively, with 9 bases between them. CDR1 and CDR2 from the germline V gene are SGHRS and YFSETQ. CDR3 length: 13 amino acids. CDR3 DNA: TGCGCCAGCAGCAGGCAGGAGACAGATACGCAGTATTTT. Translation gives CASSRQETDTQYF.

The chain joins TRBV28 to TRBJ1-5; 8 bases align to TRBD1. CDR3 size: 16 residues. The J segment lost 2 bases and the V segment lost 5 bases, leaving 8 bases of the junction unmatched. In germline, CDR1 is MDHEN, CDR2 SYDVKM. This CDR3 reads CASSPTGGGGNQPQHF. CDR3 DNA: TGTGCCAGCAGTCCAACAGGGGGAGGCGGCAATCAGCCCCAGCATTTT.

In this sample, this clone turned up a few times. The chain has TRBV6-2 or TRBV6-3 and TRBJ2-7; no clear D gene. V lost 0 bases and J lost 3, with 24 bases in between. CDR3 length: 19 residues. Germline CDR1 reads MNHEY; CDR2 reads SVGEGT. CDR3 region: CASSYSRASETFFDYEQYF. CDR3 coding DNA: TGTGCCAGCAGTTACTCGAGAGCCAGCGAGACTTTCTTCGACTACGAGCAGTACTTC.

V usage is TRBV2 and J usage is TRBJ2-1, with TRBD1 matching 9 bases. The germline CDR1 and CDR2 sequences are SNHLY and FYNNEI. The V and J ends lost 7 bases and 8 bases, in that order; junction bases with no gene match: 6. This CDR3 comprises 13 residues. CDR3 DNA sequence: TGTGCCAGCAACGGACAGGGGTCGCATGAGCAGTTCTTC. Residues: CASNGQGSHEQFF.

V usage is TRBV18 and J usage is TRBJ1-1, with 8 bases fitting TRBD1. The CDR3 is 17 residues long. Germline lookup yields CDR1 KGHSH and CDR2 LQKENI. Germline trimming cut 4 bases from V and 1 base from J; bases unmatched to any gene: 11. Here the CDR3 reads CASSLLPQGAENTEAFF. In nucleotides, the CDR3 is TGTGCCAGCTCACTACTGCCCCAGGGGGCGGAGAACACTGAAGCTTTCTTT.

The V gene is TRBV18, the J gene TRBJ2-3, with D perhaps TRBD2 (5 bases). V was pared by 6 bases and J by 2 bases, with 12 bases between. Germline CDR1 KGHSH, CDR2 LQKENI. The CDR3 totals 14 residues. The CDR3 DNA follows: TGTGCCAGCTCTCCTTCCGGGGTCACAGATACGCAGTATTTT. Translating it yields CASSPSGVTDTQYF. The complete variable domain, with remaining parts taken from reference TRBV18 and TRBJ2-3, reads NAGVMQNPRHLVRRRGQEARLRCSPMKGHSHVYWYRQLPEEGLKFMVYLQKENIIDESGMPKERFSAEFPKEGPSILRIQQVVRGDSAAYFCASSPSGVTDTQYFGPGTRLTVL.

This clone was observed once. V usage is TRBV4-2 and J usage is TRBJ1-5; TRBD1 is a possible D gene (5 bases). The CDR3 contains 18 residues. Trimming stripped 0 bases from V and 5 bases from J, with 20 bases between. The germline V gene has CDR1 LGHNA and CDR2 YNFKEQ. CDR3 in amino acids: CASSQDTPGAEGHQPQHF. The CDR3 bases are TGTGCCAGCAGCCAAGATACCCCTGGGGCAGAAGGACATCAGCCCCAGCATTTT.

This chain links TRBV3-1 (or the pseudogene TRBV3-2) with TRBJ2-3; D is unclear. Trimming shortened V by 1 base and J by 4 bases, and 9 bases separated the two germline ends. The CDR3 loop spans 14 amino acids. CDR1 and CDR2 (germline): LGHDT, YNNKEL (reference sequence). The CDR3, as DNA: TGTGCCAGCAGCCAAGTACCTTTGGCAGATACGCAGTATTTT. Its translation is CASSQVPLADTQYF.

V gene TRBV7-2 combines with J gene TRBJ2-2, with D hard to call. Germline V gene data show CDR1 as SGHTA and CDR2 as FQGNSA. The CDR3 sequence is 12 residues long. The V end was cut by 1 base, the J end by 7 bases, with 4 bases between. CDR3 bases: TGTGCCAGCAGCTTAGGCGTCGGGGAGCTGTTTTTT. It yields the protein CASSLGVGELFF.

The CDR3 DNA is TGCAGCGTTGTGTCAGAAAGCAATCAGCCCCAGCATTTT. This encodes CSVVSESNQPQHF. The chain couples TRBV29-1 to TRBJ1-5; D call uncertain. Germline V gene lookup returns CDR1 SQVTM and CDR2 ANQGSEA. This CDR3 region has 13 residues. V lost 4 bases, J lost 1 base, and 8 bases lay in between.